These T cell receptor beta chains were read from a single sample in a study of blood T cell repertoires in COVID-19. TCRdb keeps only in-frame clones here, not all; method: immunoSEQ multiplex PCR. This table holds roughly 200,000 clones, roughly 84% found once. The sequenced sample was peripheral blood. These receptors were taken from a woman aged 40 to 50 with COVID-19, enrolled during active disease. CDR3s include the opening cysteine and the closing phenylalanine or tryptophan. The order of the fields is J gene, D gene, clone size, V gene, CDR3 protein, CDR3 DNA. D genes are given only for firm matches. Expanded clones are given a class, and other clones once, few, many or no size at all.

TRBJ1-5 TRBD1 - TRBV6-5 CASRWDSVSNQPQHF TGTGCCAGCAGATGGGACAGTGTAAGCAATCAGCCCCAGCATTTT
TRBJ1-1 TRBD1 few TRBV12-3/TRBV12-4 CASNRQGNTEAFF TGTGCCAGCAATCGACAGGGGAACACTGAAGCTTTCTTT
TRBJ1-4 - - TRBV11-2 CASSLFQLEEKLFF TGTGCCAGCAGCTTATTCCAGCTGGAGGAAAAACTGTTTTTT
TRBJ2-1 - - TRBV11-1 CASSLALGDNEQFF TGTGCCAGCAGCTTAGCGCTCGGAGACAATGAGCAGTTCTTC
TRBJ1-1 - - TRBV4-1 CASSQDRVLAGATEAFF TGCGCCAGCAGCCAAGATCGGGTATTAGCAGGGGCCACTGAAGCTTTCTTT
TRBJ2-7 TRBD1 - TRBV5-5 CASSLGPDRVPYEQYF TGTGCCAGCAGCTTGGGACCCGACAGGGTCCCCTACGAGCAGTACTTC
TRBJ1-2 - - TRBV28 CASNQGRVGQGYTF TGTGCCAGCAATCAGGGCAGGGTTGGGCAGGGCTACACCTTC
TRBJ2-1 TRBD2 - TRBV10-2 CASRGPSGKMFF TGCGCCAGCAGGGGACCTAGCGGGAAGATGTTCTTC
TRBJ2-1 TRBD2 - TRBV7-6 CASSLTSGRAANEQFF TGTGCCAGCAGCTTGACTAGCGGGAGGGCCGCCAATGAGCAGTTCTTC
TRBJ1-1 TRBD1 - TRBV5-4 CASSFRQGDFTEAFF TGTGCCAGCAGCTTCCGACAGGGGGATTTCACTGAAGCTTTCTTT
TRBJ2-5 - - TRBV10-3 CAISELGGETQYF TGTGCCATCAGTGAGTTGGGGGGAGAGACCCAGTACTTC
TRBJ2-7 - - TRBV5-1 CASSPLTEDEQYF TGCGCCAGCAGCCCCCTTACCGAGGACGAGCAGTACTTC
TRBJ1-5 TRBD1 - TRBV25-1 CASSGGQGASNQPQHF TGTGCCAGCAGTGGGGGACAGGGGGCAAGCAATCAGCCCCAGCATTTT
TRBJ1-5 - - TRBV12-3/TRBV12-4 CATMTGGAQHF TGTGCCACCATGACGGGGGGGGCCCAGCATTTT
TRBJ1-2 - - TRBV5-5 CASSWRSDYGYTF TGTGCCAGCAGCTGGAGATCGGACTATGGCTACACCTTC
TRBJ2-2 - few TRBV4-1 CASSLQGSDTGELFF TGCGCCAGCAGCCTACAGGGATCCGACACCGGGGAGCTGTTTTTT
TRBJ1-1 TRBD1 once TRBV19 CASSPTGQGVAEAFF TGTGCCAGTAGCCCGACGGGACAGGGTGTCGCTGAAGCTTTCTTT
TRBJ2-3 - - TRBV10-1 CASSTSADTQYF TGCGCCAGCAGTACTTCCGCAGATACGCAGTATTTT
TRBJ1-1 - - TRBV12-3/TRBV12-4 CASIDRLETEAFF TGTGCCAGCATTGACAGGCTGGAGACTGAAGCTTTCTTT
TRBJ1-1 - - TRBV19 CASSLTGTPRAFF TGTGCCAGTAGTCTCACAGGGACCCCCAGAGCTTTCTTT
TRBJ2-7 TRBD1 - TRBV5-1 CASSLEAGGYYEQYF TGCGCCAGCAGCTTGGAGGCAGGGGGCTACTACGAGCAGTACTTC
TRBJ2-7 TRBD1 - TRBV18 CASSRLDRDEQYF TGTGCCAGCTCACGACTCGACAGGGACGAGCAGTACTTC